This T cell receptor (beta chain) originates from a study of post-analysis software for immune sequencing data. Findings and caveats of the study: Significantly lower normalized Chao1 diversity was seen in multiple sclerosis patients than in controls. Under F measure analysis, samples from one preparation batch co-clustered strongly. Patients showed TRBV5-6, TRBV5-1 and TRBV20-1 among four to six TRBV segments more frequent than in controls.

The CDR3 has 11 amino acids. Germline V gene lookup returns CDR1 MNHEY and CDR2 SVGAGI. The germline V and J ends were trimmed by 7 bases and 10 bases, with 13 bases remaining between them. Built from TCR beta cDNA, the libraries had unique molecular identifiers in them. Researchers reported roughly 510,000 cDNA molecules coming from approximately 0.91 to 9.4 million T cells. MiXCR, run by TCRdb on the PCR reads, gives a single entry per CDR3 protein. The sample yields 700,000 to 800,000 distinct CDR3 sequences, roughly 27% seen once. This clonotype occurred once. Its antigen is not known. The TCR originated in a girl between 10 and 17 years old with multiple sclerosis. The chain links TRBV6-5 to TRBJ1-2; perhaps TRBD1 as D (5 bases). Sample: blood. This CDR3 is CASTQGRDYTF. CDR3 coding DNA: TGTGCCAGCACTCAGGGACGGGACTACACCTTC.